This T cell receptor (beta chain) is from a study of T cell changes during pregnancy in multiple sclerosis. This clone showed up just a few times. Profiling relied on immunoSEQ multiplex PCR, and the TCRdb table lists in-frame clones only, not all of them. The sample carries roughly 69,000 clones, approximately 91% recorded once. This CDR3 has 16 amino acids. The V gene's germline CDR1 is SGHAT and CDR2 FQNNGV. V gave up 2 bases and J gave up 1 base, with 14 bases separating them. The sample in question was peripheral blood, obtained in the third trimester of pregnancy. The receptor's source is a female donor with multiple sclerosis, enrolled in a pregnancy study. The rearrangement joins TRBV11-2 to TRBJ1-1, with a tentative D call TRBD1 (6 bases). The CDR3 protein is CASSLKGGGRNTEAFF. The CDR3 DNA follows: TGTGCCAGCAGCTTAAAGGGGGGGGGTCGGAACACTGAAGCTTTCTTT.